This entry lists 21 T cell receptor beta chains sequenced from one sample in a study of cytomegalovirus exposure and HLA in healthy donors. Measured with immunoSEQ multiplex PCR; TCRdb has only the in-frame clones, and not every one. Among under 250,000 clones listed, less than 90% were seen once. The sample comprised PBMCs. These receptors were obtained from a woman under 30 in good health and CMV-seronegative.

The rearrangement uses TRBV19 and TRBJ1-5, with TRBD1 identical over 7 bases. With 4 bases clipped from V and 3 bases from J, the junction kept 6 bases outside the gene matches. Per germline, CDR1 LNHDA and CDR2 SQIVND (reference sequence). CDR3 size: 15 residues. CDR3: CASSTTGYNNQPQHF. CDR3 DNA sequence: TGTGCCAGTAGTACGACAGGGTATAACAATCAGCCCCAGCATTTT.

This clone was seen repeatedly, ten times or more. V gene TRBV6-5 combines with J gene TRBJ1-2, with D perhaps matching TRBD1 (6 bases). From germline, CDR1 is MNHEY and CDR2 SVGAGI. The CDR3 is made up of 14 amino acids. The germline V and J ends were trimmed by 2 bases and 6 bases, with 13 bases remaining between them. CDR3 residues: CASSYEGELDGYTF. The DNA of the CDR3 is TGTGCCAGCAGTTACGAGGGGGAGTTAGATGGCTACACCTTC.

The chain recombines TRBV2 with TRBJ1-4; 9 nucleotides match TRBD1. V trimming: 6 bases; J trimming: 7 bases; junction bases outside the gene matches: 9. Germline lookup yields CDR1 SNHLY and CDR2 FYNNEI. CDR3 length: 15 residues. The DNA for the CDR3 is TGTGCCAGCAGCGGGTCCGGGACAGGGAGTGAAAAACTGTTTTTT. Amino acid sequence: CASSGSGTGSEKLFF.

This rearrangement joins TRBV2 to TRBJ2-7; TRBD2 agrees at 10 bases. The CDR3 loop spans 16 amino acids. Germline CDR1 is SNHLY and CDR2 is FYNNEI. V shed 6 bases and J 1 base; nucleotides not matched to a gene: 9. The CDR3, as DNA: TGTGCCAGCAGCTTGCCTCTTAGCGGGGGGTCCTACGAGCAGTACTTC. It is translated as CASSLPLSGGSYEQYF.

This clone showed up many times. The gene calls are TRBV5-1 and TRBJ2-6, with D perhaps TRBD2 (6 bases). With 4 bases removed from V and 4 bases from J, the gap between germline ends came to 24 bases. CDR3 length: 19 amino acids. In germline, CDR1 is SGHRS, CDR2 YFSETQ. This CDR3 is CASSPTRTPTGVGANVLTF. DNA for the CDR3: TGCGCCAGCAGCCCTACTCGGACACCTACGGGAGTGGGGGCCAACGTCCTGACTTTC.

V is TRBV9 and J is TRBJ2-1; either TRBD1 or TRBD2 may fit D (6 bases each). CDR3 length: 14 residues. Trimming stripped 0 bases from V and 6 bases from J, with 10 bases between. CDR1 and CDR2 (germline): SGDLS, YYNGEE. CDR3 in amino acids: CASSVGGGRNEQFF. The CDR3 DNA reads as TGTGCCAGCAGCGTAGGAGGGGGGCGCAATGAGCAGTTCTTC.

This clone was counted once. This chain links TRBV7-2 with TRBJ1-2; 10 bases are a match to TRBD1. Trimming took 5 bases from V and 4 from J; bases not matched to a gene: 4. CDR3 size: 14 residues. Germline V CDR1 and CDR2: SGHTA, FQGNSA. The CDR3 nucleotides read TGTGCCAGCAGCCCTGACAGGGGGCCCTATGGCTACACCTTC. Encoded protein: CASSPDRGPYGYTF.

The genes are TRBV15 and TRBJ2-1; 7 bases are shared with TRBD2. CDR1 and CDR2 from the germline V gene are LNHNV and YYDKDF (reference sequence). The CDR3 is 15 residues long. Trimming removed 1 base from V and 7 bases from J; junction bases left unmatched: 7. CDR3 nucleotide sequence: TGTGCCACCAGCAGAGCAGTAGGCGGGAGAAATGAGCAGTTCTTC. Translating gives CATSRAVGGRNEQFF.

The chain employs TRBV27 and TRBJ2-5; a weak D match, TRBD1 (6 bases). The length of the CDR3 is 14 residues. Trimming removed 4 bases from V and 4 bases from J, with 13 bases in between. Germline lookup yields CDR1 MNHEY and CDR2 SMNVEV (reference sequence). CDR3 nucleotide sequence: TGTGCCAGCAGTTCCACAGGGTACCGAGAGACCCAGTACTTC. Encoded protein: CASSSTGYRETQYF.

This clone appeared a single time. The chain links TRBV7-9 to TRBJ2-1; perhaps TRBD1 as D (5 bases). Per the germline V gene, CDR1 is SEHNR and CDR2 is FQNEAQ (reference sequence). The CDR3 is made up of 15 amino acids. Trimming left V 0 bases short and J 1 base short, with 7 bases between. The CDR3 bases are TGTGCCAGCAGCTTAGCCCAGGGTTCCTACAATGAGCAGTTCTTC. This encodes CASSLAQGSYNEQFF.

V gene TRBV5-1 combines with J gene TRBJ2-3; no firm D call. The CDR3 consists of 14 residues. Trimming shortened V by 3 bases and J by 0 bases, and 8 bases separated the two germline ends. The germline CDR1 and CDR2 sequences are SGHRS and YFSETQ. CDR3 sequence reads: CASSSAVSTDTQYF. The CDR3 nucleotides read TGCGCCAGCAGCTCGGCGGTTAGCACAGATACGCAGTATTTT. The full variable domain, completed using reference TRBV5-1 and TRBJ2-3, is KAGVTQTPRYLIKTRGQQVTLSCSPISGHRSVSWYQQTPGQGLQFLFEYFSETQRNKGNFPGRFSGRQFSNSRSEMNVSTLELGDSALYLCASSSAVSTDTQYFGPGTRLTVL.

A note on this clone: In the same sample, other DNA sequences code for this CDR3. The gene calls are TRBV5-1 and TRBJ2-2, with D tentatively TRBD2 (6 bases). This CDR3 has 14 residues. V shed 0 bases and J shed 4 bases, with 7 bases lying between them. The germline V gene encodes CDR1 SGHRS and CDR2 YFSETQ. This CDR3 reads CASSLAGGTGELFF. Here the CDR3 DNA reads TGCGCCAGCAGCTTGGCCGGGGGCACCGGGGAGCTGTTTTTT.

The chain has TRBV13 and TRBJ2-7; 9 bases fit TRBD2. V was pared by 5 bases and J by 5 bases, with 13 bases of the junction left unmatched. Germline assignment: CDR1 PRHDT and CDR2 FYEKMQ (reference sequence). This CDR3 is built from 16 residues. For the CDR3, the DNA is TGTGCCAGCAGCAAGGCTTTAGATAGCGGGAGACACGAGCAGTACTTC. This translates into CASSKALDSGRHEQYF. Using reference TRBV13 and TRBJ2-7 for the parts outside the CDR3, the full variable domain is AAGVIQSPRHLIKEKRETATLKCYPIPRHDTVYWYQQGPGQDPQFLISFYEKMQSDKGSIPDRFSAQQFSDYHSELNMSSLELGDSALYFCASSKALDSGRHEQYFGPGTRLTVT.

For the CDR3, the DNA is TGTGCCTGGAAGAAGGGGGCGCCAAGTACCGGGGAGCTGTTTTTT. Translation gives CAWKKGAPSTGELFF. The chain links TRBV30 to TRBJ2-2; 7 nucleotides line up with TRBD1. V was pared by 4 bases and J by 5 bases, with 10 bases of the junction left unmatched. CDR3 size: 15 residues. CDR1 is GTSNPN, CDR2 SVGIG, per germline (reference sequence).

The V call is TRBV30, the J call TRBJ1-2; D may be TRBD1 (5 bases). Trimming shortened V by 4 bases and J by 6 bases, and 12 bases separated the two germline ends. The CDR3 length is 12 residues. Germline V gene data show CDR1 as GTSNPN and CDR2 as SVGIG (reference sequence). This CDR3 is CAWTREQDGYTF. CDR3 bases: TGTGCCTGGACCCGGGAACAGGATGGCTACACCTTC.

The chain combines TRBV7-8 with TRBJ1-5; D is unclear. This CDR3 region has 14 residues. Trimming stripped 5 bases from V and 5 bases from J, with 13 bases between. Germline loops: CDR1 SGHVS, CDR2 FQNEAQ. The CDR3 nucleotides are TGTGCCAGCAGCGCCGATGGACGGTATCAGCCCCAGCATTTT. This codes for CASSADGRYQPQHF.

The V and J genes are TRBV10-3 and TRBJ1-1; 7 bases align to TRBD1. The CDR3 is made up of 17 amino acids. V lost 4 bases and J lost 0; bases outside the gene matches: 11. CDR1 and CDR2 from the germline V gene are ENHRY and SYGVKD. The CDR3 DNA follows: TGTGCCATCAGTGCCCTACAGGGGAATCAGATGAACACTGAAGCTTTCTTT. It yields the protein CAISALQGNQMNTEAFF.

The chain couples TRBV28 to TRBJ2-1; TRBD1 matches 9 bases. Per germline, CDR1 MDHEN and CDR2 SYDVKM. This CDR3 spans 17 amino acids. V lost 4 bases, J lost 4 bases, and 11 bases stayed unmatched. The CDR3 sequence: CASSSYSGTGKYNEQFF. DNA for the CDR3: TGTGCCAGCAGTTCTTACTCCGGGACAGGGAAGTACAATGAGCAGTTCTTC.

This chain connects TRBV5-4 to TRBJ2-6; 10 bases match TRBD1. Looked up from germline, CDR1 is SGHNT and CDR2 is YYREEE (reference sequence). This CDR3 contains 16 residues. J lost 2 bases, V lost 4 bases, and 3 bases had no gene match. CDR3 loop: CASSPDRGPGANVLTF. CDR3 in DNA: TGTGCCAGCAGCCCCGACAGGGGGCCTGGGGCCAACGTCCTGACTTTC. Using reference TRBV5-4 and TRBJ2-6 for the parts outside the CDR3, the full variable domain is ETGVTQSPTHLIKTRGQQVTLRCSSQSGHNTVSWYQQALGQGPQFIFQYYREEENGRGNFPPRFSGLQFPNYSSELNVNALELDDSALYLCASSPDRGPGANVLTFGAGSRLTVL.

This sequence joins TRBV5-6 and TRBJ1-1, with D unresolved. Trimming left V 5 bases short and J 2 bases short, with 16 bases between. Germline CDR1 SGHDT, CDR2 YYEEEE. This CDR3 has 15 residues. The CDR3 region has the DNA TGTGCCAGCAGGCTAGAACACGGGGAAAACACTGAAGCTTTCTTT. The encoded protein is CASRLEHGENTEAFF. The entire variable domain, with the rest obtained from reference TRBV5-6 and TRBJ1-1, is as follows: DAGVTQSPTHLIKTRGQQVTLRCSPKSGHDTVSWYQQALGQGPQFIFQYYEEEERQRGNFPDRFSGHQFPNYSSELNVNALLLGDSALYLCASRLEHGENTEAFFGQGTRLTVV.

The chain couples TRBV4-2 to TRBJ1-2; D may be TRBD1 (5 bases). V was pared by 1 base and J by 4 bases, with 16 bases between. This CDR3 spans 16 amino acids. CDR1 is LGHNA and CDR2 is YNFKEQ in the germline V gene. The CDR3 loop is CASSQGLDGALYGYTF. The CDR3, as DNA: TGTGCCAGCAGCCAAGGGCTTGATGGGGCCCTCTATGGCTACACCTTC.